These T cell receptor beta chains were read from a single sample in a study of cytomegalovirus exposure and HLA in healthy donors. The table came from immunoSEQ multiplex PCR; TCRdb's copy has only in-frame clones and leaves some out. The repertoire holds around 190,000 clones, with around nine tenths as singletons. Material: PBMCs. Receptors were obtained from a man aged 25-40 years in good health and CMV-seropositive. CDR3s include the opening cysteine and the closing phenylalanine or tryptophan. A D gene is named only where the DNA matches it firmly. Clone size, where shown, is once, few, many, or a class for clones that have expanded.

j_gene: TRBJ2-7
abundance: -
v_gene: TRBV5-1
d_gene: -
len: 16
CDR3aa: CASSPGTAYTVYEQYF
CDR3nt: TGCGCCAGCAGCCCGGGAACTGCTTACACCGTCTACGAGCAGTACTTC

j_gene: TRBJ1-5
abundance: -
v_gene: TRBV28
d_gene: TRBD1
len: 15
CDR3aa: CASSLFGDRGQPQHF
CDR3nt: TGTGCCAGCAGTTTATTTGGAGACAGGGGTCAGCCCCAGCATTTT

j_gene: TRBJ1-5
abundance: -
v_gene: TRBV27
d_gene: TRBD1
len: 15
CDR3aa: CARRRDSYSNQPQHF
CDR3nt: TGTGCCAGACGCCGGGACAGTTATAGCAATCAGCCCCAGCATTTT

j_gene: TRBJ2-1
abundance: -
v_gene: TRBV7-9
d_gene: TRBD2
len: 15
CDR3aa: CASSQGLADYNEQFF
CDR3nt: TGTGCCAGCAGCCAAGGGCTAGCGGACTACAATGAGCAGTTCTTC

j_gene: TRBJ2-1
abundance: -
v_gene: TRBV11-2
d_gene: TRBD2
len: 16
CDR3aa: CASSLAGGPWYNEQFF
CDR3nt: TGTGCCAGCAGCTTAGCGGGAGGGCCGTGGTACAATGAGCAGTTCTTC

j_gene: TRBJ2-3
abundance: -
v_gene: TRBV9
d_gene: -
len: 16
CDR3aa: CASSPQTGASTDTQYF
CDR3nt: TGTGCCAGCAGCCCCCAGACTGGGGCTAGCACAGATACGCAGTATTTT

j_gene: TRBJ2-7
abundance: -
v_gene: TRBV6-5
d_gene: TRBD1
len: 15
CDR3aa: CASSGQGQEGYEQYF
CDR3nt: TGTGCCAGCAGTGGCCAGGGACAGGAAGGATACGAGCAGTACTTC

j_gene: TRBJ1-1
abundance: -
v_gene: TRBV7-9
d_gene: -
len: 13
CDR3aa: CASSLVGTTEAFF
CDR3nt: TGTGCCAGCAGCTTAGTAGGGACAACTGAAGCTTTCTTT

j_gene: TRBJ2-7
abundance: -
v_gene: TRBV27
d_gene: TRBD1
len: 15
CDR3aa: CASSFRAGGPYEQYF
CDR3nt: TGTGCCAGCAGTTTTAGGGCAGGGGGCCCCTACGAGCAGTACTTC

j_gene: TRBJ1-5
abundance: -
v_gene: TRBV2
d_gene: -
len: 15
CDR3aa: CASSASARSNQPQHF
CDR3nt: TGTGCCAGCAGTGCCTCGGCCAGGTCAAATCAGCCCCAGCATTTT

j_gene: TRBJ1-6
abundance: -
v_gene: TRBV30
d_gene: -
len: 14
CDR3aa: CAWSRGTDNSPLHF
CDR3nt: TGTGCCTGGAGTCGGGGGACGGATAATTCACCCCTCCACTTT

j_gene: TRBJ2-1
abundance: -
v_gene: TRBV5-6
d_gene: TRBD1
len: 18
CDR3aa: CASSPLGRGQQGNNEQFF
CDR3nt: TGTGCCAGCAGCCCCCTGGGCAGGGGGCAACAGGGTAACAATGAGCAGTTCTTC

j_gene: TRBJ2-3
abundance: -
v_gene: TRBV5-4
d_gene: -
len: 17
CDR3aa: CASSLGATGPAADTQYF
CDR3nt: TGTGCCAGCAGCTTGGGGGCTACGGGACCAGCTGCGGATACGCAGTATTTT

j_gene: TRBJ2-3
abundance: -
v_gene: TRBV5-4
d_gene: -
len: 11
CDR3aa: CASSWSDTQYF
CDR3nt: TGTGCCAGCAGCTGGTCAGATACGCAGTATTTT

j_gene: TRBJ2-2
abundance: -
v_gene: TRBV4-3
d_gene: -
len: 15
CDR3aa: CASSQERTNTGELFF
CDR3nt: TGCGCCAGCAGCCAAGAAAGGACCAACACCGGGGAGCTGTTTTTT

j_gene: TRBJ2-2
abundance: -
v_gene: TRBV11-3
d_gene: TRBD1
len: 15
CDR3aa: CASSSGQGLPGELFF
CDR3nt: TGTGCCAGCAGCTCCGGACAGGGGTTGCCCGGGGAGCTGTTTTTT

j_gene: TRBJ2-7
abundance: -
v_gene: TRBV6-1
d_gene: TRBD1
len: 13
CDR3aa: CASNRDRDYEQYF
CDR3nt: TGTGCCAGCAACCGGGACAGGGACTACGAGCAGTACTTC

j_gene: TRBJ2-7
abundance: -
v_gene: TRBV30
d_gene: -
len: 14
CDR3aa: CAWSGGPHSYEQYF
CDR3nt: TGTGCCTGGAGTGGCGGGCCCCACAGCTACGAGCAGTACTTC

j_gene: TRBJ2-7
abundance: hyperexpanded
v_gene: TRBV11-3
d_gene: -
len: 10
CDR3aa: CASSGYEQYF
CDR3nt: TGTGCCAGCAGCGGCTACGAGCAGTACTTC